Presented here are 5 T cell receptor beta chains from one specimen sequenced in a study of breast tumors, draining lymph nodes, adjacent tissues. TCRdb analysed the multiplex PCR reads with MiXCR anew, one entry per CDR3 protein. Found here are approximately 45,000 distinct CDR3 sequences, roughly 24% of them singletons; the top ten hold 8%. The sequenced material came from breast tumor tissue. Every receptor here comes from a female donor with breast cancer. Some clones in this sample may be carry-over from other donors' samples.

This clonotype was recorded many times. This rearrangement joins TRBV5-1 to TRBJ1-6, with D possibly TRBD1 on 5 matching bases. V was cut by 0 bases and J by 0 bases, with 7 bases left in between. The CDR3 spans 16 residues. The V gene's germline CDR1 is SGHRS and CDR2 YFSETQ. The CDR3 DNA follows: TGCGCCAGCAGCTTGGAGGGGAGCTCCTATAATTCACCCCTCCACTTT. Its protein is CASSLEGSSYNSPLHF.

V and J are TRBV20-1 and TRBJ2-5; unclear D gene. This CDR3 comprises 12 residues. Germline V gene sequence: CDR1 DFQATT, CDR2 SNEGSKA (reference sequence). V lost 0 bases to trimming and J lost 5 bases, with 7 bases between them. CDR3 region: CSARDDTETQYF. The CDR3 DNA reads TGCAGTGCTAGAGATGATACGGAGACCCAGTACTTC.

In its sample, this clonotype was seen many times. The V gene is TRBV20-1, the J gene TRBJ2-1; TRBD2 matches 13 bases. The CDR3 is 14 residues long. Trimming took 6 bases from V and 7 from J; bases not matched to a gene: 6. Germline V gene data show CDR1 as DFQATT and CDR2 as SNEGSKA (reference sequence). CDR3 sequence reads: CSAGTSGIRNEQFF. The CDR3 region has the DNA TGCAGTGCCGGGACTAGCGGGATTAGGAATGAGCAGTTCTTC.

The rearrangement links TRBV5-6 to TRBJ1-1; maybe TRBD1 (5 bases). The germline V gene has CDR1 SGHDT and CDR2 YYEEEE. Trimming removed 1 base at V and 8 bases at J, with 12 bases between. The CDR3 has 13 amino acids. CDR3 DNA: TGTGCCAGCAGCTTGCAGGGCGGTTCGGAAGCTTTCTTT. This sequence encodes CASSLQGGSEAFF.

Ten or more counts support this clonotype. The chain links TRBV18 to TRBJ2-7; no definite D call. Trimming pared 0 bases from V and 2 bases from J, leaving 8 bases between. The CDR3 covers 14 residues. Germline V gives CDR1 KGHSH, CDR2 LQKENI. The CDR3 region is CASSPPLSPYEQYF. The CDR3 DNA reads as TGTGCCAGCTCACCACCCCTCAGCCCCTACGAGCAGTACTTC.